This is a list of T cell receptor beta chains from one sample in a study of cytomegalovirus exposure and HLA in healthy donors. Assay used: immunoSEQ multiplex PCR; TCRdb lists only in-frame clones, some missing. The sample lists under 250,000 clones, roughly 87% seen once, with 1.5% to 2.5% in the top ten. What was sequenced was PBMCs. Receptors were obtained from a woman younger than 35 in good health and CMV-seropositive. Each CDR3 is given with its conserved first and last residue. Each record gives: V gene, J gene, D gene, clone size, CDR3 protein, CDR3 DNA. The D gene is left open where the match is weak. Size is stated for part of the rows, as once, few or many counts, or as a class when the clone is expanded.

TRBV29-1	TRBJ2-5	.	.	CSVEDWGRDPAAETQYF	TGCAGCGTTGAAGATTGGGGTCGGGATCCCGCAGCCGAGACCCAGTACTTC
TRBV2	TRBJ1-4	TRBD1	.	CASSLDRGNEKLFF	TGTGCCAGCAGTTTAGACAGGGGTAATGAAAAACTGTTTTTT
TRBV9	TRBJ1-1	TRBD1	.	CASSPGGANTEAFF	TGTGCCAGCAGCCCAGGGGGCGCGAACACTGAAGCTTTCTTT
TRBV5-1	TRBJ2-5	TRBD2	.	CASSLGGTSAETQYF	TGCGCCAGCAGCTTGGGCGGGACTAGCGCCGAGACCCAGTACTTC
TRBV11-2	TRBJ1-2	.	.	CASTLDTGPNGYTF	TGTGCCAGCACCCTAGACACAGGCCCTAATGGCTACACCTTC
TRBV30	TRBJ1-1	.	.	CAWAAGRKNTEAFF	TGTGCCTGGGCCGCAGGTCGGAAGAACACTGAAGCTTTCTTT
TRBV12-5	TRBJ1-2	TRBD1	.	CASARTGANYGYTF	TGTGCTAGTGCTAGGACAGGGGCCAACTATGGCTACACCTTC
TRBV6-6	TRBJ1-5	.	once	CASSYSIQRPQHF	TGTGCCAGCAGTTACTCGATACAGAGGCCCCAGCATTTT
TRBV6-5	TRBJ2-7	TRBD1	few	CASSYGTGGYEQYF	TGTGCCAGCAGTTATGGGACAGGGGGGTATGAGCAGTACTTC
TRBV28	TRBJ1-1	.	once	CASSFVPQGGSTEAFF	TGTGCCAGCAGTTTTGTTCCCCAGGGCGGAAGCACTGAAGCTTTCTTT
TRBV30	TRBJ1-1	TRBD1	.	CAWSPKETGLLNTEAFF	TGTGCCTGGAGCCCTAAGGAGACAGGGCTATTGAACACTGAAGCTTTCTTT
TRBV5-1	TRBJ1-2	TRBD1	few	CASSFGQEELGYTF	TGCGCCAGCAGTTTTGGACAGGAGGAGTTGGGCTACACCTTC
TRBV29-1	TRBJ2-1	TRBD1	.	CSVGRDRDREQFF	TGCAGCGTTGGTCGGGACAGGGACCGGGAGCAGTTCTTC
TRBV27	TRBJ2-7	TRBD1	.	CASSLSETGGFYEQYF	TGTGCCAGCAGTTTATCAGAGACAGGGGGTTTCTACGAGCAGTACTTC
TRBV19	TRBJ2-7	.	.	CASSIAFDSLEQYF	TGTGCCAGTAGTATAGCCTTCGACAGCCTGGAGCAGTACTTC
TRBV7-6	TRBJ2-7	TRBD1	.	CASSIRDRAYEQYF	TGTGCCAGCAGCATACGGGACAGAGCCTACGAGCAGTACTTC
TRBV19	TRBJ2-7	.	.	CASSIGGKGYEQYF	TGTGCCAGTAGTATAGGCGGGAAGGGGTACGAGCAGTACTTC
TRBV15	TRBJ2-7	TRBD2	.	CATSRETALALAHEQYF	TGTGCCACCAGCAGAGAGACCGCACTAGCGCTAGCGCACGAGCAGTACTTC
TRBV15	TRBJ1-2	TRBD1	.	CATSRDWPYGGDRVYGYTF	TGTGCCACCAGCAGAGATTGGCCGTATGGGGGTGACAGGGTCTATGGCTACACCTTC
TRBV5-4	TRBJ2-4	.	.	CASSGDLRGNSNIQYF	TGTGCCAGCAGCGGAGACCTCAGAGGGAACTCAAACATTCAGTACTTC
TRBV28	TRBJ1-5	TRBD1	.	CASSPPGTGEGQPQHF	TGTGCCAGCAGTCCCCCCGGGACAGGGGAGGGTCAGCCCCAGCATTTT
TRBV30	TRBJ2-1	TRBD2	.	CAWSEVFGSGRAEDEQFF	TGTGCCTGGAGTGAGGTTTTCGGTAGCGGGAGGGCCGAGGATGAGCAGTTCTTC
TRBV27	TRBJ1-1	TRBD1	once	CASSTKGTGGKGTEAFF	TGTGCCAGCAGTACCAAGGGGACAGGGGGCAAGGGCACTGAAGCTTTCTTT
TRBV6-4	TRBJ2-3	.	.	CASSYNEGDTQYF	TGTGCCAGCAGTTACAACGAGGGAGATACGCAGTATTTT
TRBV5-1	TRBJ2-5	TRBD2	.	CASSADPGLAPGAQYF	TGCGCCAGCAGCGCGGACCCGGGACTAGCGCCCGGGGCCCAGTACTTC
TRBV29-1	TRBJ2-7	TRBD2	.	CSTSGTKNEQYF	TGCAGCACCTCCGGGACTAAGAACGAGCAGTACTTC
TRBV29-1	TRBJ1-2	TRBD1	.	CSVVSRDRGPFHTF	TGCAGCGTTGTCAGTAGGGACAGGGGGCCCTTCCACACCTTC
TRBV6-5	TRBJ2-1	.	.	CASRPGAGAQQFF	TGTGCCAGCAGACCCGGGGCGGGGGCTCAGCAGTTCTTC
TRBV27	TRBJ2-1	.	.	CASRAYNEQFF	TGTGCCTCCAGGGCCTACAATGAGCAGTTCTTC
TRBV19	TRBJ1-1	.	.	CASTIGGLNTEAFF	TGTGCCAGTACCATAGGAGGGTTGAACACTGAAGCTTTCTTT
TRBV27	TRBJ2-7	.	.	CASSPLGPSYEQYF	TGTGCCAGCAGCCCACTTGGGCCCTCCTACGAGCAGTACTTC
TRBV6-1	TRBJ1-2	.	.	CASGSWAVNYGYTF	TGTGCCAGCGGGAGCTGGGCGGTTAACTATGGCTACACCTTC
TRBV9	TRBJ1-2	.	.	CASSVGGRAGYGYTF	TGTGCCAGCAGCGTAGGAGGCAGGGCCGGCTATGGCTACACCTTC
TRBV5-1	TRBJ1-1	.	.	CASTLGGYTEAFF	TGCGCCAGCACCCTTGGGGGCTACACTGAAGCTTTCTTT
TRBV7-6	TRBJ2-5	.	.	CASSPPSVSEETQYF	TGTGCCAGCAGCCCTCCGAGCGTATCCGAAGAGACCCAGTACTTC
TRBV27	TRBJ1-2	.	.	CASSYGGHGYTF	TGTGCCAGCAGTTACGGGGGTCATGGCTACACCTTC
TRBV28	TRBJ2-7	.	.	CASKGRGEQYF	TGTGCCAGCAAAGGAAGGGGCGAGCAGTACTTC
TRBV6-1	TRBJ2-1	.	.	CASSEIEIHEQFF	TGTGCCAGCAGTGAAATCGAGATCCATGAGCAGTTCTTC
TRBV19	TRBJ1-1	.	.	CASSMGPRGTWNTEAFF	TGTGCCAGTAGTATGGGTCCCCGGGGGACTTGGAACACTGAAGCTTTCTTT
TRBV18	TRBJ2-1	TRBD1	.	CASSPGTGFGNEQFF	TGTGCCAGCTCACCCGGGACAGGGTTTGGCAATGAGCAGTTCTTC
TRBV14	TRBJ2-7	TRBD2	.	CASSQGAGGPWQYF	TGTGCCAGCAGCCAAGGAGCGGGAGGGCCGTGGCAGTACTTC
TRBV5-1	TRBJ2-3	.	many	CASSSGRPSTDTQYF	TGCGCCAGCAGCTCAGGCAGGCCAAGCACAGATACGCAGTATTTT
TRBV30	TRBJ2-3	TRBD2	.	CAWSLAGGPSQYF	TGTGCCTGGAGTTTAGCGGGAGGCCCGTCGCAGTATTTT
TRBV7-3	TRBJ1-1	TRBD1	.	CASSLDRVATEAFF	TGTGCCAGCAGCTTAGACAGGGTGGCCACTGAAGCTTTCTTT
TRBV29-1	TRBJ1-2	.	.	CSVEDRRDSGNDGYTF	TGCAGCGTTGAAGATAGAAGGGACTCGGGCAACGATGGCTACACCTTC
TRBV5-1	TRBJ2-6	.	.	CASSLSQAGANVLTF	TGCGCCAGCAGTTTGTCCCAGGCTGGGGCCAACGTCCTGACTTTC
TRBV5-1	TRBJ2-7	.	.	CASSAGTGNYEQYF	TGCGCCAGCAGCGCAGGCACAGGGAACTACGAGCAGTACTTC
TRBV19	TRBJ2-6	TRBD1	few	CASSPRDRVALGANVLTF	TGTGCCAGTAGTCCAAGGGACAGGGTAGCCCTGGGGGCCAACGTCCTGACTTTC
TRBV5-6	TRBJ1-2	.	.	CASSLAGRDGYTF	TGTGCCAGCAGCTTGGCGGGGAGAGATGGCTACACCTTC
TRBV5-1	TRBJ1-2	.	.	CASSLDTGRLLTNYGYTF	TGCGCCAGCAGCTTGGACACAGGGCGCCTTTTAACTAACTATGGCTACACCTTC
TRBV27	TRBJ1-2	TRBD1	once	CASSRIQGADGYTF	TGTGCCAGCAGTAGAATTCAGGGGGCGGATGGCTACACCTTC
TRBV9	TRBJ1-2	TRBD1	.	CASSLQLTGFGGYTF	TGTGCCAGCAGCTTACAACTGACAGGGTTCGGTGGCTACACCTTC
TRBV27	TRBJ1-2	.	.	CASSLSGTPLYGYTF	TGTGCCAGCAGTTTATCCGGGACACCGCTCTATGGCTACACCTTC
TRBV5-1	TRBJ2-2	.	once	CASSLGTGVTGELFF	TGCGCCAGCAGCTTGGGGACCGGGGTAACCGGGGAGCTGTTTTTT
TRBV15	TRBJ1-3	.	.	CATSRDRGTIGSSGNTIYF	TGTGCCACCAGCAGAGATAGGGGGACCATTGGGAGTTCTGGAAACACCATATATTTT
TRBV5-1	TRBJ2-1	TRBD2	.	CASSLQFSSGPYNEQFF	TGCGCCAGCAGCTTGCAGTTTTCTAGCGGTCCCTACAATGAGCAGTTCTTC
TRBV19	TRBJ2-7	TRBD1	.	CASTPGQGEFYEQYF	TGTGCCAGTACCCCGGGACAGGGAGAGTTCTACGAGCAGTACTTC
TRBV5-1	TRBJ2-7	.	.	CASSLDRGGLRDEQYF	TGCGCCAGCAGCTTGGACAGGGGGGGATTACGGGACGAGCAGTACTTC
TRBV6-5	TRBJ1-2	TRBD1	few	CASSPETGWTYGYTF	TGTGCCAGCAGTCCCGAGACAGGGTGGACCTATGGCTACACCTTC
TRBV13	TRBJ2-1	TRBD2	.	CASSVRTSDEQFF	TGTGCCAGCAGCGTCAGGACTAGCGATGAGCAGTTCTTC